These 5 T cell receptor beta chains came from one sample sequenced in a study of T cells in localized non-small cell lung cancer. TCRdb's table, derived via immunoSEQ multiplex PCR, lists solely in-frame clones and lacks some. The sample lists 30,000 to 35,000 clones, approximately 88% occurring once. Sequences were derived from peripheral blood, sampled before any cancer treatment. These receptors were obtained from a female donor of 60 years or more with stage I lung adenocarcinoma.

Of note for this clone: The sample holds other DNA sequences that translate to the same CDR3. V and J are TRBV15 and TRBJ2-7; D possibly uses TRBD1 or TRBD2 (5 bases each). Between the trimmed V and J ends, which lost 5 bases and 2 bases, there was a span of 10 bases. The CDR3 runs 13 residues. Germline V gene sequence: CDR1 LNHNV, CDR2 YYDKDF (reference sequence). CDR3 coding DNA: TGTGCCACCAGCGAGGGGCTGACCTACGAGCAGTACTTC. Protein: CATSEGLTYEQYF.

The chain recombines TRBV4-3 with TRBJ1-3; D is perhaps TRBD1 (6 bases). There are 16 residues in the CDR3. Germline V gene data show CDR1 as LGHNA and CDR2 as YSLEER. Trimming left V 0 bases short and J 4 bases short, with 13 bases between. CDR3 DNA sequence: TGCGCCAGCAGCCAAGATTGGGGGGCTGCCGGAAACACCATATATTTT. Protein sequence: CASSQDWGAAGNTIYF.

The rearrangement uses TRBV4-3 and TRBJ2-1; no definite D call. The V end was cut by 1 base, the J end by 7 bases, with 8 bases between. CDR3 length equals 13 residues. The germline V gene has CDR1 LGHNA and CDR2 YSLEER. The CDR3, as DNA: TGCGCCAGCAGCCAAGGCGAAGTAAATGAGCAGTTCTTC. Translating it yields CASSQGEVNEQFF.

V is TRBV2 and J is TRBJ2-3, with D unclear. Germline CDR1 is SNHLY and CDR2 is FYNNEI. This CDR3 comprises 13 residues. The germline V and J ends were trimmed by 4 bases and 2 bases, with 7 bases remaining between them. The CDR3 loop reads CASSGLHTDTQYF. The CDR3 DNA follows: TGTGCCAGCAGTGGGTTACACACAGATACGCAGTATTTT.

The rearrangement joins TRBV6-5 to TRBJ2-6, with TRBD1 matching over 7 bases. CDR1 MNHEY and CDR2 SVGAGI come from the germline V gene. The J segment lost 3 bases and the V segment lost 6 bases, leaving 5 bases of the junction unmatched. The CDR3 runs 15 residues. CDR3 sequence: CASSRQGYGANVLTF. Here the CDR3 DNA reads TGTGCCAGCAGCCGACAGGGCTATGGGGCCAACGTCCTGACTTTC.